The source of this TCR beta chain is a study of control samples from healthy donors and cancer patients. Measured with immunoSEQ multiplex PCR; TCRdb has only the in-frame clones, and not every one. Among some 130,000 clones listed, approximately 94% were seen once. Germline-derived CDR1 and CDR2 are MNHEY and SVGEGT. Trimming left V 4 bases short and J 10 bases short, with 11 bases between. This CDR3 comprises 12 residues. The chain recombines TRBV6-2 or TRBV6-3 with TRBJ1-5; TRBD1 might be the D (6 bases). Sequenced input: PBMCs. The origin of this receptor is a man in his fifties with head and neck cancer. This chain's CDR3 is CASSLQGRPQHF. CDR3 nucleotide sequence: TGTGCCAGCAGTTTACAGGGTCGACCCCAGCATTTT.